Below, 27 T cell receptor beta chains from the same sample are listed, as sequenced in a study of shared clonotypes between healthy human individuals. Generated by immunoSEQ multiplex PCR, the TCRdb table keeps only in-frame clones and is missing some. The sample carries hundreds of thousands of clones, around 79% recorded once. Sample: PBMCs. Receptors originate from a middle-aged woman in good health. Some clones in this sample may be carry-over from other donors' samples.

The genes are TRBV14 and TRBJ2-5; D unresolved. The J call may be in error: the DNA end matches TRBJ2-7 better. Germline V lookup: CDR1 SGHDN, CDR2 FVKESK. This CDR3 has 15 amino acids. The CDR3 region is CASNDRSLTCYEQYF. CDR3 sequence (DNA): TGTGCCAGCAATGATCGCTCCCTCACCTGCTACGAGCAGTACTTC.

This clone was seen at least ten times. The V and J genes are TRBV30 and TRBJ1-1; a weak D match, TRBD1 (5 bases). The V end was cut by 0 bases, the J end by 1 base, with 15 bases between. CDR1 and CDR2 from the germline V gene are GTSNPN and SVGIG (reference sequence). The CDR3 sequence is 16 residues long. CDR3 in amino acids: CAWSVIWGTANTEAFF. The CDR3 bases are TGTGCCTGGAGTGTTATATGGGGGACGGCGAACACTGAAGCTTTCTTT.

CDR3 coding DNA: TGTGCCAGCAGCCCGGGACTAGCGGCCTATGAGCAGTTCTTC. Amino acids: CASSPGLAAYEQFF. The chain combines TRBV7-8 with TRBJ2-1; TRBD2 aligns across 11 bases. J lost 8 bases, V lost 5 bases, and 5 bases had no gene match. Germline V gene lookup returns CDR1 SGHVS and CDR2 FQNEAQ. CDR3 length: 14 residues.

This clone was observed many times. The chain couples TRBV19 to TRBJ2-5; 11 positions match TRBD2. Germline V CDR1 and CDR2: LNHDA, SQIVND (reference sequence). There are 16 residues in the CDR3. J was trimmed by 3 bases and V by 6 bases; bases with no gene match: 9. The DNA for the CDR3 is TGTGCCAGTAGCCCACTAGCGGGAGTGCCTGAAGAGACCCAGTACTTC. It is translated as CASSPLAGVPEETQYF.

The chain joins TRBV15 to TRBJ2-5, with 8 bases lining up with TRBD2. The CDR3 has 16 amino acids. Unmatched junction bases numbered 6, after V lost 0 bases and J lost 3 bases. The germline V gene encodes CDR1 LNHNV and CDR2 YYDKDF (reference sequence). The CDR3, as DNA: TGTGCCACCAGCAGAGATCTCGGGAGGGGGGAAGAGACCCAGTACTTC. Its protein is CATSRDLGRGEETQYF.

This clone was detected only a few times. This rearrangement joins TRBV19 to TRBJ1-1; 9 bases align to TRBD1. The germline gives CDR1 LNHDA, CDR2 SQIVND (reference sequence). The CDR3 runs to 14 residues. V was pared by 3 bases and J by 9 bases, with 8 bases of the junction left unmatched. The CDR3 here is CASSIGTGIAKAFF. CDR3 in DNA: TGTGCCAGTAGTATCGGGACAGGGATCGCGAAAGCTTTCTTT.

The chain recombines TRBV7-9 with TRBJ2-7; D unclear. Germline loops: CDR1 SEHNR, CDR2 FQNEAQ (reference sequence). CDR3 length: 13 residues. V was pared by 5 bases and J by 0 bases, with 8 bases between. CDR3 DNA: TGTGCCAGCAGCGTCGATAGCTCCTACGAGCAGTACTTC. As protein: CASSVDSSYEQYF.

In its sample, this clone was seen once. The genes are TRBV2 and TRBJ1-6, with D possibly matching TRBD1 (5 bases). This CDR3 has 13 residues. Trimming took 9 bases from V and 5 from J, leaving 11 bases between them. The germline CDR1 and CDR2 sequences are SNHLY and FYNNEI. CDR3: CARGRADNSPLHF. DNA of the CDR3: TGTGCCAGGGGGCGGGCGGATAATTCACCCCTCCACTTT. Supplemented by reference TRBV2 and TRBJ1-6, the full variable domain reads EPEVTQTPSHQVTQMGQEVILRCVPISNHLYFYWYRQILGQKVEFLVSFYNNEISEKSEIFDDQFSVERPDGSNFTLKIRSTKLEDSAMYFCARGRADNSPLHFGNGTRLTVT.

This rearrangement joins TRBV5-1 to TRBJ1-4, with 10 bases identical to TRBD1. CDR3 size: 14 residues. In germline, CDR1 is SGHRS, CDR2 YFSETQ. The V gene end was trimmed by 4 bases and the J gene end by 8 bases; junction bases not matched to a gene: 5. CDR3 amino acids: CASSVGQGREKLFF. CDR3 DNA: TGCGCCAGCAGCGTGGGACAGGGGAGGGAAAAACTGTTTTTT.

The chain recombines TRBV9 with TRBJ1-1, with a possible D match to TRBD1 (5 bases). There are 14 residues in the CDR3. CDR1 and CDR2 from the germline V gene are SGDLS and YYNGEE. Trimming stripped 7 bases from V and 6 bases from J, with 19 bases between. The chain's CDR3 is CASAEIPGGAEAFF. CDR3 coding DNA: TGTGCCAGCGCCGAAATACCGGGGGGTGCTGAAGCTTTCTTT.

The chain uses TRBV5-1 and TRBJ2-3; D is uncertain. Germline loops: CDR1 SGHRS, CDR2 YFSETQ. Trimming removed 0 bases at V and 0 bases at J, with 11 bases between. CDR3 size: 16 residues. Written as DNA, the CDR3 is TGCGCCAGCAGCTTGGCACGGCTTACTAGCACAGATACGCAGTATTTT. It encodes CASSLARLTSTDTQYF.

The chain uses TRBV27 and TRBJ2-1; 7 bases are shared with TRBD1. CDR3 length equals 14 residues. CDR1 and CDR2 (germline): MNHEY, SMNVEV (reference sequence). Germline trimming cut 5 bases from V and 6 bases from J; bases unmatched to any gene: 7. The CDR3 reads CASSPPTGPNEQFF. CDR3 coding DNA: TGTGCCAGCAGTCCCCCGACAGGGCCCAATGAGCAGTTCTTC.

This clone was picked up many times. This chain connects TRBV30 to TRBJ2-2, with D hard to call. The CDR3 is 14 residues long. Germline CDR1 and CDR2: GTSNPN and SVGIG (reference sequence). The germline V and J ends were trimmed by 0 bases and 0 bases, with 5 bases remaining between them. The CDR3 sequence: CAWSVYPNTGELFF. In DNA, the CDR3 is TGTGCCTGGAGTGTATACCCGAACACCGGGGAGCTGTTTTTT.

The chain employs TRBV19 and TRBJ2-1; D not certain. CDR3 length: 16 amino acids. V was pared by 4 bases and J by 4 bases, with 17 bases between. In germline, CDR1 is LNHDA, CDR2 SQIVND (reference sequence). CDR3 loop: CASSTLEGVGYNEQFF. The CDR3 DNA reads TGTGCCAGTAGTACCCTCGAAGGAGTGGGGTACAATGAGCAGTTCTTC. Together with reference TRBV19 and TRBJ2-1, the CDR3 gives the full variable domain: DGGITQSPKYLFRKEGQNVTLSCEQNLNHDAMYWYRQDPGQGLRLIYYSQIVNDFQKGDIAEGYSVSREKKESFPLTVTSAQKNPTAFYLCASSTLEGVGYNEQFFGPGTRLTVL.

The V gene is TRBV7-8, the J gene TRBJ2-7; 7 nucleotides agree with TRBD2. Germline V gene data show CDR1 as SGHVS and CDR2 as FQNEAQ. J was trimmed by 7 bases and V by 0 bases; bases with no gene match: 12. The CDR3 consists of 16 residues. The DNA of the CDR3 is TGTGCCAGCAGCTTAGCTGTGGCAGACTCCGGGAGGGAGCAGTACTTC. Amino acids: CASSLAVADSGREQYF.

This chain links TRBV5-4 with TRBJ2-1; tentatively, D is TRBD2 (5 bases). Germline CDR1 and CDR2: SGHNT and YYREEE (reference sequence). This CDR3 has 15 residues. V lost 4 bases and J lost 0, with 11 bases in between. The DNA of the CDR3 is TGTGCCAGCAGCCCGGACTTAAGCTCCTACAATGAGCAGTTCTTC. Residues: CASSPDLSSYNEQFF.

The rearrangement joins TRBV5-1 to TRBJ2-5, with D unclear. With 0 bases removed from V and 0 bases from J, the gap between germline ends came to 9 bases. Germline CDR1 SGHRS, CDR2 YFSETQ. The CDR3 is made up of 15 amino acids. Here the CDR3 DNA reads TGCGCCAGCAGCTTGGCCTCGGGCTACCAAGAGACCCAGTACTTC. As protein: CASSLASGYQETQYF.

The rearrangement links TRBV5-1 to TRBJ2-1; D might be TRBD1 (5 bases). Per germline, CDR1 SGHRS and CDR2 YFSETQ. V was trimmed by 4 bases and J by 12 bases, leaving 17 bases between them. The CDR3 consists of 13 residues. CDR3 in DNA: TGCGCCAGCAGCGATCAAGCCGACAGTGGGCAGTTCTTC. It is translated as CASSDQADSGQFF.

This chain links TRBV7-9 with TRBJ2-2; D is undetermined. The CDR3 sequence is 15 residues long. CDR1 and CDR2 (germline): SEHNR, FQNEAQ (reference sequence). Trimming shortened V by 4 bases and J by 0 bases, and 9 bases separated the two germline ends. The CDR3: CASSSGPTNTGELFF. DNA for the CDR3: TGTGCCAGCAGCTCCGGGCCTACGAACACCGGGGAGCTGTTTTTT.

This clone was counted a few times. The chain has TRBV4-1 and TRBJ1-4, with unresolved D. The germline CDR1 and CDR2 sequences are MGHRA and YSYEKL. The CDR3 consists of 16 residues. The V and J ends lost 1 base and 2 bases respectively, with 11 bases between them. The CDR3 coding sequence is TGCGCCAGCAGCCAAGTAGTAGGACTTACTAATGAAAAACTGTTTTTT. Protein product: CASSQVVGLTNEKLFF.

This rearrangement joins TRBV28 to TRBJ2-5; 7 bases map to TRBD1. The CDR3 is 13 amino acids. CDR1 MDHEN and CDR2 SYDVKM come from the germline V gene. The junction had 4 bases not matched to a gene; V was cut back by 5 bases and J by 4 bases. The CDR3 spells CASSQGGGETQYF. The CDR3 DNA follows: TGTGCCAGCAGTCAAGGGGGCGGAGAGACCCAGTACTTC. Based on the CDR3 plus reference TRBV28 and TRBJ2-5, the full variable domain is DVKVTQSSRYLVKRTGEKVFLECVQDMDHENMFWYRQDPGLGLRLIYFSYDVKMKEKGDIPEGYSVSREKKERFSLILESASTNQTSMYLCASSQGGGETQYFGPGTRLLVL.

This clone was seen a handful of times. The chain joins TRBV7-2 to TRBJ2-2, with 8 nucleotides matching TRBD2. Germline loops: CDR1 SGHTA, CDR2 FQGNSA. The V segment lost 0 bases and the J segment 5 bases; nucleotides outside the gene matches: 5. The CDR3 loop spans 16 amino acids. The CDR3 nucleotides are TGTGCCAGCAGCTTAGCGCCCGGGAGGGGTACCGGGGAGCTGTTTTTT. It specifies CASSLAPGRGTGELFF.

This sequence joins TRBV5-1 and TRBJ2-7; TRBD2 matches 11 bases. V dropped 4 bases and J dropped 4; count of bases not matched to a gene: 7. The CDR3 has 15 amino acids. From germline, CDR1 is SGHRS and CDR2 YFSETQ. CDR3 sequence (DNA): TGCGCCAGCAGCACCACGACTAGCGGGATTTACGAGCAGTACTTC. Its translation: CASSTTTSGIYEQYF.

The chain couples TRBV6-6 to TRBJ2-3; D may be TRBD1 (5 bases). This CDR3 is 14 amino acids long. CDR1 is MNHNY and CDR2 is SVGAGI in the germline V gene (reference sequence). Trimming left V 5 bases short and J 2 bases short, with 11 bases between. CDR3 DNA: TGTGCCAGCAGTCTCCAGGGATCCACAGATACGCAGTATTTT. Amino acids: CASSLQGSTDTQYF.

The chain recombines TRBV6-1 with TRBJ2-7, with 8 bases fitting TRBD1. V was clipped by 5 bases and J by 4 bases; unmatched bases: 4. The CDR3 spans 13 residues. Germline V lookup: CDR1 MNHNS, CDR2 SASEGT. The CDR3 DNA sequence: TGTGCCAGCAGTACCCGACAGGGGTACGAGCAGTACTTC. Translated, it gives CASSTRQGYEQYF.

This chain joins TRBV7-9 and TRBJ2-1, with D perhaps being TRBD1 or TRBD2 (5 bases each). This CDR3 has 16 residues. Trimming left V 5 bases short and J 7 bases short, with 21 bases between. Per germline, CDR1 SEHNR and CDR2 FQNEAQ (reference sequence). This chain's CDR3 is CASSPQAAGSRNEQFF. CDR3 sequence (DNA): TGTGCCAGCAGCCCACAGGCTGCGGGTAGCAGGAATGAGCAGTTCTTC.

This clone was counted ten times or more. The chain links TRBV7-9 to TRBJ1-4; D is unclear. The CDR3 has 15 residues. The germline V and J ends were trimmed by 3 bases and 8 bases, with 16 bases remaining between them. Germline-derived CDR1 and CDR2 are SEHNR and FQNEAQ (reference sequence). The chain's CDR3 is CASSFASTSAEKLFF. CDR3 sequence (DNA): TGTGCCAGCAGCTTTGCGTCTACCTCTGCGGAAAAACTGTTTTTT.